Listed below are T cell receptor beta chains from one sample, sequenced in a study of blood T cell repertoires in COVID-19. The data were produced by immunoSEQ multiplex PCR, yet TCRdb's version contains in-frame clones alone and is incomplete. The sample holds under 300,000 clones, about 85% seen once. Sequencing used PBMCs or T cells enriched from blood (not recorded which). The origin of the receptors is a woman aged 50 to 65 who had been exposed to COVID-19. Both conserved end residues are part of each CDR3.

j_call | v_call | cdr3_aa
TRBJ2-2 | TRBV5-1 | CASSFNQGANTGELFF
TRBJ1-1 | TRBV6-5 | CASKQGLNTEAFF
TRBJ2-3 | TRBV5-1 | CASSPGQNTDTQYF
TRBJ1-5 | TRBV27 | CASSSQPGQPQHF
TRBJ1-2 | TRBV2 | CASSIRQAYGYTF
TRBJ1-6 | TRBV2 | CASSGDSGYNSPLHF
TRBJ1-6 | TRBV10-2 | CATMTAGPYNSPLHF
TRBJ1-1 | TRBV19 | CASSRDREIVRTEAFF
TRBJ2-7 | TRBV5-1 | CASSLGAGTIATYEQYF
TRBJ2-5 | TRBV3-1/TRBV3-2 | CASSQGANRETQYF